The clone carrying this TCR beta chain has more than one count but fewer than ten. Its antigen is unidentified. Germline V gene data show CDR1 as MGHDK and CDR2 as SYGVNS. This CDR3 has 18 amino acids. The trim removed 4 bases at V and 9 bases at J, leaving 18 bases unmatched. The investigators reverse transcribed all of the isolated RNA, so they sequenced expressed TCRB transcripts. Repertoires were generated with immunoSEQ multiplex PCR, while TCRdb's copy carries only in-frame clones and drops some. The table shows over 650,000 clones, with around 15% occurring only once. The source of the sample is a study of beta chain features in type 1 diabetes. Study outcomes and limitations: The study found moderately but significantly shorter TCRB CDR3s in all four CD4+ subsets of Type 1 diabetes patients.

The material sequenced was naive CD4+ T cells from blood. The rearrangement joins TRBV25-1 to TRBJ2-1, with TRBD1 matching over 10 bases. The TCR sequence derives from a man younger than 30 with type 1 diabetes. The CDR3 DNA reads TGTGCCAGCAGTGCATTCGTGGACAGGGGGTCGCACACCGGTGAGCAGTTCTTC. Translation: CASSAFVDRGSHTGEQFF.